Sequencing of this T cell receptor (beta chain) was carried out in a study of blood T cell repertoires in COVID-19. Study in general: Nucleic acid was either cDNA or gDNA, and it came from T cells, B-cell-depleted T cells, or PBMCs.

This table comes from immunoSEQ multiplex PCR, and its TCRdb copy is limited to in-frame clones, with some not included. The sample lists 70,000 or so clones, over 75% seen once, with 2.5% to 3.5% in the top ten. Germline V lookup: CDR1 MGHDK, CDR2 SYGVNS. Trimming left V 0 bases short and J 6 bases short, with 8 bases between. This CDR3 spans 13 amino acids. Sequences were obtained from peripheral blood. The TCR was taken from a man of 80 years or more with acute or convalescent COVID-19. The chain couples TRBV25-1 to TRBJ1-1; TRBD1 is a possible D gene (5 bases). The CDR3 DNA follows: TGTGCCAGCAGTGAATATCAAGGGGCTGAAGCTTTCTTT. Amino acids: CASSEYQGAEAFF.